What follows are 11 T cell receptor beta chains derived from one specimen sequenced in a study of T cell responses to AZD1222 COVID-19 vaccine. Some clones are missing from TCRdb's copy, which holds only in-frame ones; the method was immunoSEQ multiplex PCR. The sample lists about 180,000 clones; more than 90% were seen once. Sequencing used peripheral blood, obtained on day 0 of AZD1222 vaccination. Receptors were obtained from an adult in good health.

This clone has just a few counts. The chain has TRBV5-1 and TRBJ2-2, with 14 bases aligning to TRBD2. CDR1 and CDR2 (germline): SGHRS, YFSETQ. This CDR3 is built from 19 residues. With 3 bases clipped from V and 3 bases from J, the junction kept 10 bases outside the gene matches. CDR3 in amino acids: CASSSGLAGGLKDTGELFF. CDR3 DNA sequence: TGCGCCAGCAGCTCTGGACTAGCGGGAGGCCTCAAGGACACCGGGGAGCTGTTTTTT. Full variable domain (rest looked up from reference TRBV5-1 and TRBJ2-2): KAGVTQTPRYLIKTRGQQVTLSCSPISGHRSVSWYQQTPGQGLQFLFEYFSETQRNKGNFPGRFSGRQFSNSRSEMNVSTLELGDSALYLCASSSGLAGGLKDTGELFFGEGSRLTVL.

This chain joins TRBV6-5 and TRBJ2-3, with D possibly being TRBD2 (6 bases). Trimming removed 7 bases at V and 0 bases at J, with 11 bases between. CDR3 length equals 14 residues. Germline V gene lookup returns CDR1 MNHEY and CDR2 SVGAGI. The CDR3 protein is CASNQRASTDTQYF. CDR3 nucleotides: TGTGCCAGCAACCAGCGGGCTAGCACAGATACGCAGTATTTT.

The V gene is TRBV15, the J gene TRBJ2-3; 11 bases line up with TRBD1. V gave up 1 base and J gave up 5 bases; unmatched junction bases: 5. Germline V gives CDR1 LNHNV, CDR2 YYDKDF (reference sequence). The CDR3 length is 16 residues. The CDR3 sequence: CATSRVRTGGEDTQYF. CDR3 nucleotide sequence: TGTGCCACCAGCAGAGTTAGGACAGGGGGCGAAGATACGCAGTATTTT.

The chain employs TRBV6-5 and TRBJ1-2; D is ambiguous. The CDR3 is 13 amino acids. Germline CDR1 and CDR2: MNHEY and SVGAGI. With 6 bases removed from V and 6 bases from J, the gap between germline ends came to 14 bases. The CDR3 protein is CASRNGKIDGYTF. CDR3 coding DNA: TGTGCCAGCAGGAACGGGAAGATTGATGGCTACACCTTC.

The chain joins TRBV19 to TRBJ1-2; 10 positions agree with TRBD1. CDR1 LNHDA and CDR2 SQIVND come from the germline V gene (reference sequence). The junction had 5 bases not matched to a gene; V was cut back by 7 bases and J by 3 bases. This CDR3 contains 14 residues. Here the CDR3 reads CASTLTGGHYGYTF. The CDR3 nucleotides are TGTGCCAGTACTCTGACAGGGGGCCACTATGGCTACACCTTC.

This sequence joins TRBV27 and TRBJ1-2, with TRBD1 as a possible D gene (5 bases). V shed 5 bases and J shed 0 bases, with 19 bases lying between them. The CDR3 has 17 amino acids. Germline V lookup: CDR1 MNHEY, CDR2 SMNVEV (reference sequence). The CDR3 bases are TGTGCCAGCAGTCGCAACCCCCAGGGTCTACCTAACTATGGCTACACCTTC. It specifies CASSRNPQGLPNYGYTF.

This clone has just a few counts. V is TRBV6-1 and J is TRBJ1-1; D not resolved. Deletions cut 2 bases from V and 1 base from J, with 5 bases between. This CDR3 comprises 13 residues. The germline CDR1 and CDR2 sequences are MNHNS and SASEGT. For the CDR3, the DNA is TGTGCCAGCAGTGAAAAGGAGAACACTGAAGCTTTCTTT. This gives the protein CASSEKENTEAFF.

Note on this clone: The same CDR3 arises from other DNA sequences in this sample as well. V usage is TRBV7-2 and J usage is TRBJ2-7; tentative D call: TRBD2 (6 bases). The CDR3 spans 14 residues. With 1 base removed from V and 3 bases from J, the gap between germline ends came to 10 bases. Germline values: CDR1 SGHTA, CDR2 FQGNSA. The CDR3 region has the DNA TGTGCCAGCAGCTTAGATGGGGGGAGCTACGAGCAGTACTTC. Translated, it gives CASSLDGGSYEQYF.

The chain has TRBV2 and TRBJ1-1; no reliable D call. Trimming took 4 bases from V and 4 from J, leaving 13 bases between them. Looked up from germline, CDR1 is SNHLY and CDR2 is FYNNEI. This CDR3 region has 14 residues. As DNA, the CDR3 is TGTGCCAGCAGTGGGGGAGGGTGGGGCACTGAAGCTTTCTTT. Translation gives CASSGGGWGTEAFF.

The chain joins TRBV5-1 to TRBJ2-7; 7 nucleotides line up with TRBD1. The CDR3 runs to 16 residues. V lost 0 bases, J lost 6 bases, and 12 bases stayed unmatched. The germline V gene encodes CDR1 SGHRS and CDR2 YFSETQ. Here the CDR3 reads CASSLVGRGTPREQYF. The CDR3 bases are TGCGCCAGCAGCTTGGTGGGCAGGGGGACCCCTCGCGAGCAGTACTTC.

The chain carries TRBV27 and TRBJ2-5, with D unresolved. CDR3 size: 13 residues. Trimming left V 5 bases short and J 5 bases short, with 12 bases between. Germline loops: CDR1 MNHEY, CDR2 SMNVEV (reference sequence). The CDR3 DNA reads as TGTGCCAGCAGTCCCCAGTTAGTGGAGACCCAGTACTTC. Its translation: CASSPQLVETQYF.